This T cell receptor beta chain stems from a study of shared clonotypes between healthy human individuals (dated by TCRdb to 2018 to 2021). For the study in its entirety: The cohort comprised a couple of women and a few men aged 18 to 49 years. Per donor, three plates each were used for CD4 naive and CD4 memory, two for CD8 naive, and one for CD8 memory. To estimate repertoire size and how much clonotype sharing occurs between individuals, the study deeply sequenced the blood TCR repertoires of about five healthy adults. Different laboratories and diverse techniques were used to prepare libraries and sequence TCR repertoires, to increase sequencing depth and limit assay-specific biases. Leukapheresis yielded between about 0.94 and 8.9 billion PBMCs per donor.

Using the deep immunoSEQ assay, multiplex PCR amplified TCR CDR3 regions from genomic DNA. Genomic DNA extracted from each cell subset was distributed evenly over all wells of several immunoSEQ 96-well plates, and each plate served as one replicate. Each replicate PCR for sorted subsets received roughly 200 ng genomic DNA, equal to around 32,000 T cell genomes. Purified libraries were quantified with a Qubit 3.0 fluorometer, sized on a Bioanalyzer 2100, and re-quantified with the KAPA Library Quantification kit. Each immunoSEQ 96-well plate was sequenced on its own single-read 150-cycle Illumina NextSeq 550 flow cell. The authors' analysis ran thus. Because the immunoSEQ output held only junctional sequences and lacked quality scores, the filtering could not match the filtering applied to full-length reads. To assign V/J genes and CDR3, sequences were annotated using PyIR, a Python wrapper for IgBLAST v1.9, with IMGT germline references. Reads with weak V/J assignments (E-value above 1e-6), missing CDR3, stop codons, out-of-frame junctions, or ambiguous translated residues were removed. V3J clonotypes were defined as sequences sharing an identical inferred V gene, J gene, and CDR3 amino acid sequence. Percentage overlap between repertoires was computed as shared unique clonotypes divided by the size of the smaller repertoire. RTK rarefaction, the Chao1 estimator, and Recon v2.1 estimates of unobserved clonotypes were used to assess repertoire richness. Generation probabilities were computed with OLGA for all TCRbeta clonotypes obtained by the gDNA method from four donors. TCRdb re-hosts the immuneACCESS table, in-frame sequences only. Its copies lack some clones; in the studies checked, an unresolved V gene accounts for under half of them, and the cause for the rest is not known. V, J and clone size derive from that table, while D and trimming were established from the DNA sequence. The sample table records about 2.4 million clones; more than 90% of these occur just once. The ten largest clones represent around 0.15% of the sample.

The germline V gene gives CDR1 as MNHEY and CDR2 as SVGAGI. V is reduced by 5 bases and J by 0 bases, leaving a spacing of 11 bases between them. Its CDR3 holds 14 amino acids, cysteine through phenylalanine. CDR3 DNA is the only sequence kept; it has 42 bases, read in frame from the first base. Of note for this clone: Its antigen is not yet known. No clone much larger than this one lies a single base away; base qualities are absent.

Donors were healthy HIV-negative adults with no recently reported acute infections or vaccinations. Only Caucasian adults living in Nashville, Tennessee, USA were represented among the donors. CD4+ T cells were enriched through magnetic negative selection, after which naive cells were positively selected on CD45RA and the remaining negative fraction served as the memory subset. After blood collection by leukapheresis, PBMCs were isolated using Ficoll-Histopaque density gradient centrifugation and then cryopreserved in the vapor phase of liquid nitrogen. Purity and quantity of every magnetically sorted T cell population were checked by analytical flow cytometry. Each sorted fraction had its genomic DNA isolated and then quantified by UV absorbance on a Nanodrop 2000c. The paper as a whole reports these results and caveats: Sampling was restricted to blood, and TCR repertoires in tissues likely differ from the TCR repertoires found in blood. Across a handful of donors, about 5.2% of naive CD4, approximately 3.5% of naive CD8, under 2.5% of memory CD4, and approximately 0.4% of memory CD8 clonotypes were shared. The small number of donors limited the genetic and exposure-history diversity represented. Compared with non-shared clonotypes, the clonotypes found in all four sorted-subset donors had higher generation probabilities. Incomplete sequencing was indicated by rarefaction of sorted-subset datasets, despite the large sequencing depth. Naive subsets generally had larger estimated clonotype richness than memory subsets. Pairwise subsampling indicated that sequencing depth was expected to affect the degree of clonotype sharing among donors.

The sample comprised naive CD4+ T cells sorted from blood. The cell subset or site label corresponds to: CD45RA+ positively selected. The chain links TRBV6-5 with TRBJ2-7; the D gene is not confidently resolved. This receptor was taken from a man between 18 and 35 years old in good health. The DNA reads as follows: TGTGCCAGCAGTATCTTGGGTTTCTCCTACGAGCAGTACTTC. This encodes CASSILGFSYEQYF.